Listed below are T cell receptor beta chains from one sample, sequenced in a study of blood T cell repertoires in COVID-19. TCRdb keeps only in-frame clones here, not all; method: immunoSEQ multiplex PCR. Among roughly 100,000 clones listed, around 80% were seen once. The sequenced sample was peripheral blood. All receptors come from an elderly woman with acute or convalescent COVID-19. Each CDR3 is given with its conserved first and last residue. Fields, in order: J gene, clone size, D gene, V gene, CDR3 DNA, CDR3 protein. The D gene is left open where the match is weak. Only part of the rows carry a size: once, few, many, or a class if the clone is expanded.

TRBJ1-2 | . | TRBD1 | TRBV11-2 | TGTGCCAGCAGCTTAATCCGGACAGGGCCTGGCTACACCTTC | CASSLIRTGPGYTF
TRBJ2-5 | . | . | TRBV24-1 | TGTGCCACCAGTGAAGAAGACAATGTCGAGACCCAGTACTTC | CATSEEDNVETQYF
TRBJ1-2 | . | TRBD1 | TRBV30 | TGTGCCTGGAGTAACACAGGGGGCCGGGGCTACACCTTC | CAWSNTGGRGYTF
TRBJ1-3 | . | . | TRBV6-5 | TGTGCCAGCAGCTCAAGCCCGTTCTCTGGAAACACCATATATTTT | CASSSSPFSGNTIYF
TRBJ2-5 | . | TRBD1 | TRBV5-1 | TGCGCCAGCAGCGAGACAGGGGCGCAAGAGACCCAGTACTTC | CASSETGAQETQYF
TRBJ1-1 | . | . | TRBV30 | TGTGCCTGGAGTGTAGTGCAGATGAACACTGAAGCTTTCTTT | CAWSVVQMNTEAFF
TRBJ2-1 | . | TRBD2 | TRBV28 | TGTGCCAGCAGTTCGTCGGGACTAGGTGGGAATGAGCAGTTCTTC | CASSSSGLGGNEQFF
TRBJ1-5 | . | . | TRBV19 | TGTGCCAGTAGTATAATTCAGGGAAGAAGTAATCAGCCCCAGCATTTT | CASSIIQGRSNQPQHF
TRBJ2-7 | . | . | TRBV27 | TGTGCCAGCAGTTTACGGGGTTACTCCTACGAGCAGTACTTC | CASSLRGYSYEQYF
TRBJ1-4 | . | . | TRBV5-1 | TGCGCCAGCAGCTTGGACACAACTAATGAAAAACTGTTTTTT | CASSLDTTNEKLFF
TRBJ2-6 | few | . | TRBV5-5 | TGTGCCAGCAGCGCGACATCTGGGGCCAACGTCCTGACTTTC | CASSATSGANVLTF
TRBJ2-2 | . | . | TRBV11-3 | TGTGCCAGCAGCTTAGGGACTACACACACCGGGGAGCTGTTTTTT | CASSLGTTHTGELFF
TRBJ1-1 | . | . | TRBV29-1 | TGCAGCGTCTCCTCAGGGAACACTGAAGCTTTCTTT | CSVSSGNTEAFF
TRBJ2-1 | . | TRBD1 | TRBV29-1 | TGCAGCGTTGAAACGTCGCAGGGGGCCGTTTACAATGAGCAGTTCTTC | CSVETSQGAVYNEQFF
TRBJ1-1 | . | . | TRBV18 | TGTGCCAGCTCACCAATCGGTGACACTGAAGCTTTCTTT | CASSPIGDTEAFF
TRBJ2-1 | few | TRBD2 | TRBV5-1 | TGCGCCAGCAGCTTGGTAGCGGGAGGGGGTAAGCATGAGCAGTTCTTC | CASSLVAGGGKHEQFF
TRBJ1-6 | few | . | TRBV19 | TGTGCCAGTAGTTGGAAGGGGGACTCACCCCTCCACTTT | CASSWKGDSPLHF
TRBJ1-1 | . | TRBD1 | TRBV5-4 | TGTGCCAGCAGCGCCGGCGGACAGGGGGGCACTGAAGCTTTCTTT | CASSAGGQGGTEAFF